The source of this T cell receptor (beta chain) is a study of shared clonotypes between healthy human individuals. Findings of the study overall: There were few donors, and this limited the genetic and exposure-history diversity represented.

The length of the CDR3 is 17 residues. Germline assignment: CDR1 MNHEY and CDR2 SMNVEV (reference sequence). V shed 0 bases and J shed 2 bases, with 13 bases lying between them. As for this clone: As yet, its antigen is unknown.

Original processing notes: ImmunoSEQ yielded junction-only sequences lacking quality scores, so filtering differed. Assay used: immunoSEQ multiplex PCR; TCRdb lists only in-frame clones, some missing. V, J and clone size are taken as reported in that table, and D and trimming were inferred from the DNA itself. The table lists around 700,000 clones, just over 90% of them singletons, with 24% in the top ten. Naive-designated CD8 cells lacked CD45RO, were positively enriched for CCR7, and omitted terminally differentiated effector memory CD45RA+ cells. Sequenced: naive CD8+ T cells sorted from blood. This TCR derives from a man aged 25-45 years in good health. The chain is built from TRBV27 and TRBJ2-2, with unresolved D. The chain's CDR3 is CASSLSLGLINTGELFF. The CDR3 DNA follows: TGTGCCAGCAGTTTATCCCTAGGGCTCATAAACACCGGGGAGCTGTTTTTT.